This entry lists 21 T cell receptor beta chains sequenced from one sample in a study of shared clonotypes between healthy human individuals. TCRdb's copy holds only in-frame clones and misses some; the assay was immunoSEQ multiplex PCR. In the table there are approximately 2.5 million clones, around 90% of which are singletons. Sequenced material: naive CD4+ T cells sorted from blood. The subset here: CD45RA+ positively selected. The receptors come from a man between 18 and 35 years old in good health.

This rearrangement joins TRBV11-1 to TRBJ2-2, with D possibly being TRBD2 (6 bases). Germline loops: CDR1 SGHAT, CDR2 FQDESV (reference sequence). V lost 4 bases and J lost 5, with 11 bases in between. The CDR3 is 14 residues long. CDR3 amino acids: CASSYPRGTGELFF. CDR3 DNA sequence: TGTGCCAGCAGCTACCCCCGGGGGACCGGGGAGCTGTTTTTT.

The DNA of the CDR3 is TGTGCCAGCAGTGCCCTAGGACAGGGCAAGCAGAAACTGTTTTTT. It translates to CASSALGQGKQKLFF. The chain couples TRBV6-1 to TRBJ1-4; 8 bases map to TRBD1. The V gene end was trimmed by 4 bases and the J gene end by 11 bases; junction bases not matched to a gene: 12. Germline V lookup: CDR1 MNHNS, CDR2 SASEGT. The CDR3 loop spans 15 amino acids.

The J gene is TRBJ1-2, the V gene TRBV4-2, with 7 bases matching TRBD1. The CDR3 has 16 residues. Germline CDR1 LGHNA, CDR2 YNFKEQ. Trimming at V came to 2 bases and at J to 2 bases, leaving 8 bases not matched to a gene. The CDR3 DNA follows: TGTGCCAGCAGCCAAACAGGGGCAAACGACAACTATGGCTACACCTTC. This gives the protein CASSQTGANDNYGYTF.

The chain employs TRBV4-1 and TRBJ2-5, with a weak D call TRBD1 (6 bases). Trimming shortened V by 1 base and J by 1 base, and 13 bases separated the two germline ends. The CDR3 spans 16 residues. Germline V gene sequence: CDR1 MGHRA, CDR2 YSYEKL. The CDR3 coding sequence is TGCGCCAGCAGCCAAGCTCCTGGGACACTCCAAGAGACCCAGTACTTC. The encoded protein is CASSQAPGTLQETQYF.

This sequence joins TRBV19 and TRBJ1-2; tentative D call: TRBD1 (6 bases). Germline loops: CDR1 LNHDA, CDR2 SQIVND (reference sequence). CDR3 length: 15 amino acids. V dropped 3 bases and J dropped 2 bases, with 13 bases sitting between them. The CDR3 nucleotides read TGTGCCAGTAGTATTTGGGGGGCAGGGAACTATGGCTACACCTTC. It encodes CASSIWGAGNYGYTF.

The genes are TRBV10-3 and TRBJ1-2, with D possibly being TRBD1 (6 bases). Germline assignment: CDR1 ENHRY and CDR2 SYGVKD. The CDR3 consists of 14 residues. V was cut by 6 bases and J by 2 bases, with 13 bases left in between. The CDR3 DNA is TGTGCCATCAGCCCGGGACATCTAAACTATGGCTACACCTTC. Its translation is CAISPGHLNYGYTF.

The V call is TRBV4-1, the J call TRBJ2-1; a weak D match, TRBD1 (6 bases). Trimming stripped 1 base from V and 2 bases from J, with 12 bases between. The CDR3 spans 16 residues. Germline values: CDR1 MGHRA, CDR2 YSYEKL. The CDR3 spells CASSQGSGTTYNEQFF. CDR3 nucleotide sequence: TGCGCCAGCAGCCAAGGCTCCGGGACAACCTACAATGAGCAGTTCTTC.

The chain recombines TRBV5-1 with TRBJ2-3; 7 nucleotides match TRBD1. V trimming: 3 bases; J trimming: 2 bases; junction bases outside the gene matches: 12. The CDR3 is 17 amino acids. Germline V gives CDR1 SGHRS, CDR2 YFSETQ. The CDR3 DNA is TGCGCCAGCAGCTGGGGTAGGGGGCGCCTACTCACAGATACGCAGTATTTT. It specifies CASSWGRGRLLTDTQYF. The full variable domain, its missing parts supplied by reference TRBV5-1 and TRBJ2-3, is KAGVTQTPRYLIKTRGQQVTLSCSPISGHRSVSWYQQTPGQGLQFLFEYFSETQRNKGNFPGRFSGRQFSNSRSEMNVSTLELGDSALYLCASSWGRGRLLTDTQYFGPGTRLTVL.

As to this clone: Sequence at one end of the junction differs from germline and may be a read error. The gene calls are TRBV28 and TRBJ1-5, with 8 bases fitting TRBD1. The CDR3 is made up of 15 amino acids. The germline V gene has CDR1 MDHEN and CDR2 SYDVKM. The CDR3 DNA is TGTGCCGGCAGTTTCCGACAGGGGCACAATCAGCCCCAGCATTTT. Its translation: CAGSFRQGHNQPQHF.

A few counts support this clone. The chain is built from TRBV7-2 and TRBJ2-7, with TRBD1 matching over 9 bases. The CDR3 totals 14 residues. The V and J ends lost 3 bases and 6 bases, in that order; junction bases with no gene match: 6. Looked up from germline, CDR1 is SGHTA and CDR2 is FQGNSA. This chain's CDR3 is CASSFWTGAAEQYF. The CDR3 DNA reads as TGTGCCAGCAGCTTTTGGACAGGGGCTGCCGAGCAGTACTTC.

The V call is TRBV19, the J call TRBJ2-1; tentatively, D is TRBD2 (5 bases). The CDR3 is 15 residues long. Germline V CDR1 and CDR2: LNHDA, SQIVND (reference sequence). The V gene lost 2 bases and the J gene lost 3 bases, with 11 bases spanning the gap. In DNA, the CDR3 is TGTGCCAGTAGTATAATACTAGAGATCTACAATGAGCAGTTCTTC. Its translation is CASSIILEIYNEQFF.

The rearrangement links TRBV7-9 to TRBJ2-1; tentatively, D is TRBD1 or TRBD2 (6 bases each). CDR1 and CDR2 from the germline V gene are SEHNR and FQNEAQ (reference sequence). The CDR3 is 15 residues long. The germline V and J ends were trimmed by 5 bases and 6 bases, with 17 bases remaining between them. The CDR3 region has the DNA TGTGCCAGCAGCCACGGGGGACAACATTTCAATGAGCAGTTCTTC. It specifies CASSHGGQHFNEQFF. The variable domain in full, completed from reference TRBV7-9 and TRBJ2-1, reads DTGVSQNPRHKITKRGQNVTFRCDPISEHNRLYWYRQTLGQGPEFLTYFQNEAQLEKSRLLSDRFSAERPKGSFSTLEIQRTEQGDSAMYLCASSHGGQHFNEQFFGPGTRLTVL.

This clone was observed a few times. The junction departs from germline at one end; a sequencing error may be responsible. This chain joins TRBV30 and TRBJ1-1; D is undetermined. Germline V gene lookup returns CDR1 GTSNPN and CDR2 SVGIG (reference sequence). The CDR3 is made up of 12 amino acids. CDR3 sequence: CAWGVWNTEAFF. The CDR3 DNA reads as TGTGCCTGGGGTGTATGGAACACTGAAGCTTTCTTT.

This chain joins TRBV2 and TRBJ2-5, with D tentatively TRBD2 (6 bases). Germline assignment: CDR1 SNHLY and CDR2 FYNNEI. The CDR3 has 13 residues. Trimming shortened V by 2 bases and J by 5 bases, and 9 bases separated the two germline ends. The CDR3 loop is CASSELGRETQYF. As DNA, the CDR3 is TGTGCCAGCAGTGAACTAGGGAGGGAGACCCAGTACTTC.

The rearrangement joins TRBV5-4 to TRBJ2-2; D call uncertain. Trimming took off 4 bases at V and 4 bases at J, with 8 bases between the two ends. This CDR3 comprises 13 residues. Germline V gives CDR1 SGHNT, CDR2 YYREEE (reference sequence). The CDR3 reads CASSPIPTGELFF. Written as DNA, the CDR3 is TGTGCCAGCAGCCCCATTCCCACCGGGGAGCTGTTTTTT.

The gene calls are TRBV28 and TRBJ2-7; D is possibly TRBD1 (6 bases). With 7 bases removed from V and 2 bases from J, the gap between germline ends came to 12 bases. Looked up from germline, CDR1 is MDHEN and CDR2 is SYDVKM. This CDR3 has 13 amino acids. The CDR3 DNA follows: TGTGCCAGCACAGGGGCCCCTCCCTACGAGCAGTACTTC. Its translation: CASTGAPPYEQYF. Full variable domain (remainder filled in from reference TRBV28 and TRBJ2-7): DVKVTQSSRYLVKRTGEKVFLECVQDMDHENMFWYRQDPGLGLRLIYFSYDVKMKEKGDIPEGYSVSREKKERFSLILESASTNQTSMYLCASTGAPPYEQYFGPGTRLTVT.

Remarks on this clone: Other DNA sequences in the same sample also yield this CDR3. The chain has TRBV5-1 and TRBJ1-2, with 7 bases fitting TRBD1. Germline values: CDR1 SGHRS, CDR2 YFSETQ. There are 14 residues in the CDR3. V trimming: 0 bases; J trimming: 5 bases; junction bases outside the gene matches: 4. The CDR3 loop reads CASSLGDRPYGYTF. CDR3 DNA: TGCGCCAGCAGCTTGGGGGACAGACCGTATGGCTACACCTTC. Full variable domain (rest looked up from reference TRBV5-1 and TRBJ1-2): KAGVTQTPRYLIKTRGQQVTLSCSPISGHRSVSWYQQTPGQGLQFLFEYFSETQRNKGNFPGRFSGRQFSNSRSEMNVSTLELGDSALYLCASSLGDRPYGYTFGSGTRLTVV.

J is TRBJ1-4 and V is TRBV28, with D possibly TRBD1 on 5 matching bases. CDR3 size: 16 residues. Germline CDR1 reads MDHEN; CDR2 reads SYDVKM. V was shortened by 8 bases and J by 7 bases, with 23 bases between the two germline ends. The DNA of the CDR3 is TGTGCCAGCCTCCGCCGGGGCCATAGGTTTAGTGAAAAACTGTTTTTT. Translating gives CASLRRGHRFSEKLFF. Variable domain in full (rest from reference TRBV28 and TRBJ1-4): DVKVTQSSRYLVKRTGEKVFLECVQDMDHENMFWYRQDPGLGLRLIYFSYDVKMKEKGDIPEGYSVSREKKERFSLILESASTNQTSMYLCASLRRGHRFSEKLFFGSGTQLSVL.

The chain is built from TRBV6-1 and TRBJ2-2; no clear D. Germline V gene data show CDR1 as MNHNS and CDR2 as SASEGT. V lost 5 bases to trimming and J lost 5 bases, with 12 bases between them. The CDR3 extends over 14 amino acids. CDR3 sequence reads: CASSLEIATGELFF. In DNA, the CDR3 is TGTGCCAGCAGTTTAGAGATTGCTACCGGGGAGCTGTTTTTT.

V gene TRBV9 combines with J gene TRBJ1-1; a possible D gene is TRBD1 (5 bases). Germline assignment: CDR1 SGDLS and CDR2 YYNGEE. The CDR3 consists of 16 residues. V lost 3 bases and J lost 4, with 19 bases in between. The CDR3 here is CASSARSGELPTEAFF. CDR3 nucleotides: TGTGCCAGCAGCGCCCGTTCGGGGGAGTTGCCCACTGAAGCTTTCTTT.

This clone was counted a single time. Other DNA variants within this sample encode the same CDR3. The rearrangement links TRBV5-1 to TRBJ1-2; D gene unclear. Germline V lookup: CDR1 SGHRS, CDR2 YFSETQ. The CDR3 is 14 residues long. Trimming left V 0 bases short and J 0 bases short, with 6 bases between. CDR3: CASSLVAPNYGYTF. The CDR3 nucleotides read TGCGCCAGCAGCTTGGTGGCTCCTAACTATGGCTACACCTTC.